This TCR beta chain was recorded in a study of cytomegalovirus exposure and HLA in healthy donors. General study points: The study put 160 or so TCR beta chains on its list as cytomegalovirus-associated. It was taken for granted in presence/absence analyses that sequencing depth across donors was roughly uniform. TCR beta sequences reportedly predicted the HLA-A and HLA-B alleles of most subjects accurately. The classifier, whose performance was assessed in both the original and validation cohorts, reportedly diagnosed cytomegalovirus status with high specificity and sensitivity.

PCR amplification relied on 60 Vbeta primers (plus 13 Jbeta primers). Assay used: immunoSEQ multiplex PCR; TCRdb lists only in-frame clones, some missing. The sample holds over 110,000 clones, roughly 73% seen once. This clone came up a few times. No antigen is known for it. The V and J ends lost 1 base and 4 bases respectively, with 8 bases between them. Germline V gene lookup returns CDR1 SGHVS and CDR2 FQNEAQ. CDR3 size: 14 residues. Sequenced sample: PBMCs. This rearrangement joins TRBV7-8 to TRBJ1-5; D is uncertain. This clonotype was sampled from a woman between 40 and 50 years old in good health and CMV-seronegative. The CDR3 bases are TGTGCCAGCAGCTTAGGGGCCCAAAATCAGCCCCAGCATTTT. Its translation is CASSLGAQNQPQHF. The complete variable domain, with remaining parts taken from reference TRBV7-8 and TRBJ1-5, reads GAGVSQSPRYKVAKRGQDVALRCDPISGHVSLFWYQQALGQGPEFLTYFQNEAQLDKSGLPSDRFFAERPEGSVSTLKIQRTQQEDSAVYLCASSLGAQNQPQHFGDGTRLSIL.